The T cell receptor beta chain described here comes from a study of T-cell reconstitution after alpha-beta-depleted transplantation in children. Unique molecular identifiers featured in how the TCRbeta library was prepared. TCRdb independently ran MiXCR on the PCR reads; one entry per CDR3 protein. The repertoire holds some 500,000 distinct CDR3 sequences, 18% seen once, with roughly 3.3% in the top ten. The germline gives CDR1 WSHSY, CDR2 SAAADI. There are 13 residues in the CDR3. V gave up 10 bases and J gave up 5 bases, with 17 bases separating them. V and J are TRBV10-2 and TRBJ2-5, with D unclear. This specimen consisted of PBMCs from the stem cell graft donor, obtained from the stem cell graft. The source is a human donor who donated a stem cell graft to a child with acute lymphoblastic leukemia. This CDR3 reads CATSPGQWETQYF. CDR3 DNA: TGCGCCACCTCACCCGGGCAGTGGGAGACCCAGTACTTC.